This T cell receptor beta chain derives from a study of blood T cell repertoires in COVID-19. Study-wide context: Acute and convalescent COVID-19 specimens originated in the United States, Italy and Spain. In each case, the material was cDNA or gDNA derived from T cells, B-cell-depleted T cells, or PBMCs.

In germline, CDR1 is LNHDA, CDR2 SQIVND (reference sequence). V shed 0 bases and J 4 bases; nucleotides not matched to a gene: 12. The CDR3 totals 18 residues. Per the original methods: Estimation of nucleated cell counts was performed using reference gene primer amplification. Sequenced by immunoSEQ multiplex PCR; TCRdb stores in-frame clones only, minus some. V and J calls and clone size are given by that table; D and trimming were obtained from the DNA. The data show fewer than 140,000 clones, about 70% seen once. Sequencing was done on a sample of peripheral blood. This clonotype originated in a human donor with acute or convalescent COVID-19. The donor label of this sample is uncertain. The rearrangement links TRBV19 to TRBJ2-1; 7 bases match TRBD2. CDR3 loop: CASSIDLRRGTSYNEQFF. The CDR3 DNA is TGTGCCAGTAGTATAGATTTAAGGCGGGGGACCTCTTACAATGAGCAGTTCTTC.